This TCR beta chain was sequenced during a study of blood T cell repertoires in COVID-19. Study in general: Specimens from acute and convalescent COVID-19 originated in the United States, Italy and Spain. Nucleic acid was either cDNA or gDNA, and it came from T cells, B-cell-depleted T cells, or PBMCs.

In the authors' workflow: Counts of nucleated cells, estimated from reference gene primer amplification, were obtained. The protocol was immunoSEQ multiplex PCR, while the TCRdb copy is restricted to in-frame clones and leaves out a portion. Clonal size and the V and J genes are those of that table, whereas D and trimming came from the DNA. Of under 85,000 clones in the sample, about four fifths were seen once. Trimming at V came to 3 bases and at J to 3 bases, leaving 6 bases not matched to a gene. CDR1 is SGHVS, CDR2 FNYEAQ, per germline. The CDR3 is made up of 15 amino acids. The TCR sequence derives from a human donor in a cohort sampled during active COVID-19. The source material was peripheral blood. The chain couples TRBV7-6 to TRBJ2-3; 7 bases fit TRBD1. The CDR3 nucleotides read TGTGCCAGCAGCTTGACAGGGTTTCAGACAGATACGCAGTATTTT. It encodes CASSLTGFQTDTQYF.